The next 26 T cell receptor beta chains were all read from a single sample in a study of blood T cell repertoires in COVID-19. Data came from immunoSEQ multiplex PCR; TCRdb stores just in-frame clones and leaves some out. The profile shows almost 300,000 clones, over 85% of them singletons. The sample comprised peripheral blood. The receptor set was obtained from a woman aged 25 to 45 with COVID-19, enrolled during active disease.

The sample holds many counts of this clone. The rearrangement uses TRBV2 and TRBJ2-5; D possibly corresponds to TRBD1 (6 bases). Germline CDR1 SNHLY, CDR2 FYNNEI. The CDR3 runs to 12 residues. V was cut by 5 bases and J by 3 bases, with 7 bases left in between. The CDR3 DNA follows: TGTGCCAGCAGTTGGACAGAAGAGACCCAGTACTTC. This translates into CASSWTEETQYF.

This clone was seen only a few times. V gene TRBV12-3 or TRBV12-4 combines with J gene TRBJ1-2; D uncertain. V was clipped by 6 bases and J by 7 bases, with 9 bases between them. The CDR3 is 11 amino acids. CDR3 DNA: TGTGCCAGCAGCCGTCTAGGTGGCTACACCTTC. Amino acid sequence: CASSRLGGYTF.

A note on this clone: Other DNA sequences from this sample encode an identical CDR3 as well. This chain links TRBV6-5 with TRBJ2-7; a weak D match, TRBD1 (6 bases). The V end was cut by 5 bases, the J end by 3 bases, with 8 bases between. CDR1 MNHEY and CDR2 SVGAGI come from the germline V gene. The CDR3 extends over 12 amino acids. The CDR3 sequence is CASSLQGYEQYF. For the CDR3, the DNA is TGTGCCAGCAGTCTACAGGGCTACGAGCAGTACTTC.

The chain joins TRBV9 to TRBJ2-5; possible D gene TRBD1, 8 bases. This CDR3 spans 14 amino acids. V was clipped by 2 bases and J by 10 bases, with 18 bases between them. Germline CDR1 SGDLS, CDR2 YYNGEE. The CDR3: CASSVGTGGVLQYF. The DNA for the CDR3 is TGTGCCAGCAGCGTGGGTACAGGGGGGGTTCTCCAGTACTTC.

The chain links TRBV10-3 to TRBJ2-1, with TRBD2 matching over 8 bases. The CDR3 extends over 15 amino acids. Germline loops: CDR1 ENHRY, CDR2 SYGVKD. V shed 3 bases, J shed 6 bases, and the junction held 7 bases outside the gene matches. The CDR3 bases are TGTGCCATCAGTGAACAAGCGGGGGAGCCCAATGAGCAGTTCTTC. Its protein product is CAISEQAGEPNEQFF.

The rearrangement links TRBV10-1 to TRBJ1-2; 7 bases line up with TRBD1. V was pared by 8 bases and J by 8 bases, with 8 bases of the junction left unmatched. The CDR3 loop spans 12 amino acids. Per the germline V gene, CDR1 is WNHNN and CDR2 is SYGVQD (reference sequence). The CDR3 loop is CASGETGRGYTF. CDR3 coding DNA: TGCGCCAGCGGGGAGACAGGGCGAGGCTACACCTTC.

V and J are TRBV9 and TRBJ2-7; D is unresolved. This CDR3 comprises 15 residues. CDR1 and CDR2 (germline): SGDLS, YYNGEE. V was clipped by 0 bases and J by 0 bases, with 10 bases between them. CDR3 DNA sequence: TGTGCCAGCAGCGTAGCCTCAGTCTCCTCCTACGAGCAGTACTTC. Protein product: CASSVASVSSYEQYF.

The CDR3 region has the DNA TGTGCCAGCAGTCACCAGGGGTGGCAGCCCCAGCATTTT. Protein: CASSHQGWQPQHF. The V gene is TRBV27, the J gene TRBJ1-5; tentatively, D is TRBD1 (6 bases). Trimming pared 5 bases from V and 7 bases from J, leaving 12 bases between. Germline CDR1 is MNHEY and CDR2 is SMNVEV (reference sequence). This CDR3 has 13 residues.

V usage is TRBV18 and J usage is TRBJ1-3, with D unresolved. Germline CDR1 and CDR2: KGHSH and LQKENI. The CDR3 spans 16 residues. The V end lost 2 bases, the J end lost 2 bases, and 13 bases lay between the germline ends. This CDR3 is CASSPTGSGAGNTIYF. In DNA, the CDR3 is TGTGCCAGCTCACCAACCGGGAGTGGGGCTGGAAACACCATATATTTT.

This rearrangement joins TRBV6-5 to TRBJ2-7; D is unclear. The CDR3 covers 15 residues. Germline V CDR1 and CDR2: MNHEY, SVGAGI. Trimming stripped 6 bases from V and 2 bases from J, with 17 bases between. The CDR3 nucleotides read TGTGCCAGCAGCCCGTTGGAGATCCCCGCCTACGAGCAGTACTTC. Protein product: CASSPLEIPAYEQYF.

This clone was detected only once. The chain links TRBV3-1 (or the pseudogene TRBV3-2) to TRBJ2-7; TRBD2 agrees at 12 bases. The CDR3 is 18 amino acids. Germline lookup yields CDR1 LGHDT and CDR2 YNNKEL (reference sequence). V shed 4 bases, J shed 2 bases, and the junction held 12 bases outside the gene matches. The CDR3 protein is CASSPPGGLAGGTYEQYF. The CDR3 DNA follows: TGTGCCAGCAGCCCTCCCGGCGGCCTAGCGGGGGGGACCTACGAGCAGTACTTC.

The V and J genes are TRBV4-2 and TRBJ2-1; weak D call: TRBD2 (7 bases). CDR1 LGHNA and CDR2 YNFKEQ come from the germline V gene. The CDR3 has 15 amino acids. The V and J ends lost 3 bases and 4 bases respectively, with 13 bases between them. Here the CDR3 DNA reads TGTGCCAGCAGCCAGACGGGGGGCCCGTACAATGAGCAGTTCTTC. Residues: CASSQTGGPYNEQFF.

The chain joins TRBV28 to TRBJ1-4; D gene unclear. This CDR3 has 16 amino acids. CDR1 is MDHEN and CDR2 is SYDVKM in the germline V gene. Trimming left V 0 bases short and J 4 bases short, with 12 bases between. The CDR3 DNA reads TGTGCCAGCAGTTTATGGCGGGGTGGGGTTAATGAAAAACTGTTTTTT. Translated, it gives CASSLWRGGVNEKLFF.

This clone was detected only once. CDR3 nucleotide sequence: TGTGCCAGCAGCTCAGTAACCGGGACTAGCGGTTTAAGCGGGGAGCTGTTTTTT. Its translation is CASSSVTGTSGLSGELFF. The chain has TRBV11-2 and TRBJ2-2; TRBD2 matches 11 bases. The CDR3 spans 18 residues. V dropped 4 bases and J dropped 7; count of bases not matched to a gene: 14. The germline V gene has CDR1 SGHAT and CDR2 FQNNGV. The full variable domain, rest sourced from reference TRBV11-2 and TRBJ2-2, is EAGVAQSPRYKIIEKRQSVAFWCNPISGHATLYWYQQILGQGPKLLIQFQNNGVVDDSQLPKDRFSAERLKGVDSTLKIQPAKLEDSAVYLCASSSVTGTSGLSGELFFGEGSRLTVL.

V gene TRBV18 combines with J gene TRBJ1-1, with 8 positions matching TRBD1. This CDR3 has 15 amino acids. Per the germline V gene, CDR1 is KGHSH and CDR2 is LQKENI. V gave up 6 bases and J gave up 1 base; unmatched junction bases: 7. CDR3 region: CASSREQGANTEAFF. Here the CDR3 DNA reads TGTGCCAGCTCGCGGGAGCAGGGGGCGAACACTGAAGCTTTCTTT. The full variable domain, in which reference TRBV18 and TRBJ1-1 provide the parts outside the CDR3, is NAGVMQNPRHLVRRRGQEARLRCSPMKGHSHVYWYRQLPEEGLKFMVYLQKENIIDESGMPKERFSAEFPKEGPSILRIQQVVRGDSAAYFCASSREQGANTEAFFGQGTRLTVV.

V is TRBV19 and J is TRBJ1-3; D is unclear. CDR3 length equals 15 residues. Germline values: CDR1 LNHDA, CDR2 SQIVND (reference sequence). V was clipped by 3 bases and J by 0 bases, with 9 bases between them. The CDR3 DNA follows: TGTGCCAGTAGTATTACTGCACTCTCTGGAAACACCATATATTTT. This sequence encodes CASSITALSGNTIYF.

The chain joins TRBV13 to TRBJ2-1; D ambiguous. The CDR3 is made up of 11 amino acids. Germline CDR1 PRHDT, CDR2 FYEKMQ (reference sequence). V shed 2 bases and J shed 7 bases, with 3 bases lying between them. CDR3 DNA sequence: TGTGCCAGCAGCTTACGGAATGAGCAGTTCTTC. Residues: CASSLRNEQFF.

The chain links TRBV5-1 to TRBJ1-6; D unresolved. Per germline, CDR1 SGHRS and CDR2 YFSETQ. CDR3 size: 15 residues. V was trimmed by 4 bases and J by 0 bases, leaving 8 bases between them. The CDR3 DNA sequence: TGCGCCAGCAGCCAACAGAGCTCCTATAATTCACCCCTCCACTTT. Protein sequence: CASSQQSSYNSPLHF.

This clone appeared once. The chain's CDR3 is CASGQDRNTEAFF. The CDR3 nucleotides read TGTGCCAGCGGCCAGGACAGGAACACTGAAGCTTTCTTT. The J gene is TRBJ1-1, the V gene TRBV9; TRBD1 might be the D (6 bases). The V gene lost 7 bases and the J gene lost 1 base, with 11 bases spanning the gap. Germline V lookup: CDR1 SGDLS, CDR2 YYNGEE. The CDR3 is 13 amino acids.

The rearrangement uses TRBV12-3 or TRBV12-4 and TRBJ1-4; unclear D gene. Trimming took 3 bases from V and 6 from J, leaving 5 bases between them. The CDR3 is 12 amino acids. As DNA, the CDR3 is TGTGCCAGCAGTTTCCTCGATGAAAAACTGTTTTTT. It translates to CASSFLDEKLFF.

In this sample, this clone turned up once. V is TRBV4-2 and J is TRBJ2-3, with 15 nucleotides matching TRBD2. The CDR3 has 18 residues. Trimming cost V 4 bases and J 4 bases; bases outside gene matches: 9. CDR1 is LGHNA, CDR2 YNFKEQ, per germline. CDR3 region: CASSLRTSGGARPDTQYF. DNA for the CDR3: TGTGCCAGCAGCCTCCGGACTAGCGGGGGGGCCCGTCCAGATACGCAGTATTTT.

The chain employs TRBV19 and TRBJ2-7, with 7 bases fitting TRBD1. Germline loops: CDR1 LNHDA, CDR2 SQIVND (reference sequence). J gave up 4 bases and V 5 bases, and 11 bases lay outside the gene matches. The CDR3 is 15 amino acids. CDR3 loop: CASSPVRQGPYEQYF. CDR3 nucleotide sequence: TGTGCCAGTAGTCCGGTAAGACAGGGACCGTACGAGCAGTACTTC.

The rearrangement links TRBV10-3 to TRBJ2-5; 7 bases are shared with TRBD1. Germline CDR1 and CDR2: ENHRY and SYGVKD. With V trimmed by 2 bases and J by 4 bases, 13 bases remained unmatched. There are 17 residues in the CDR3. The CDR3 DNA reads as TGTGCCATCAGTGAGGAATTATTTCGGACAGGAGGAGAGACCCAGTACTTC. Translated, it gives CAISEELFRTGGETQYF.

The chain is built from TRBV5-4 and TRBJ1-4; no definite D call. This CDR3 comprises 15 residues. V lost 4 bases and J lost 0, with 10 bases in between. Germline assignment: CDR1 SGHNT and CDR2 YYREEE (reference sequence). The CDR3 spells CASSQYLTTNEKLFF. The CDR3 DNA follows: TGTGCCAGCAGCCAGTATCTTACAACTAATGAAAAACTGTTTTTT.

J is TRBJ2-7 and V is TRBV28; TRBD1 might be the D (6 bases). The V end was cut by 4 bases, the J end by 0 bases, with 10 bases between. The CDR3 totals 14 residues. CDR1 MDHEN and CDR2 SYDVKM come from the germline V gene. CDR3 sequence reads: CASSSQGSSYEQYF. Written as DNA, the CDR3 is TGTGCCAGCAGTTCCCAGGGGAGCTCCTACGAGCAGTACTTC. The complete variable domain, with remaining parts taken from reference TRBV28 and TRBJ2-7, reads DVKVTQSSRYLVKRTGEKVFLECVQDMDHENMFWYRQDPGLGLRLIYFSYDVKMKEKGDIPEGYSVSREKKERFSLILESASTNQTSMYLCASSSQGSSYEQYFGPGTRLTVT.

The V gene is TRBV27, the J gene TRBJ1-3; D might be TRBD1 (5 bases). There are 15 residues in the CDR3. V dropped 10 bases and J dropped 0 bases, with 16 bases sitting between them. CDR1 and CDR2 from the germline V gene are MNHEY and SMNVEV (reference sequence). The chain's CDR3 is CAINLGDSSGNTIYF. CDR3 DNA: TGTGCCATCAACCTAGGGGATTCCTCTGGAAACACCATATATTTT.